Listed here are 21 T cell receptor beta chains from one sample, sequenced in a study of blood T cell repertoires in COVID-19. This table comes from immunoSEQ multiplex PCR, and its TCRdb copy is limited to in-frame clones, with some not included. The repertoire has approximately 68,000 clones, 83% of them found once; the top ten carry about 6%. Sequencing input: peripheral blood. Receptors were obtained from a woman in her sixties or seventies with acute or convalescent COVID-19.

Of note for this clone: One end of the junction varies from germline; a read error may be responsible. The chain links TRBV4-1 to TRBJ2-3; D remains ambiguous. The CDR3 sequence is 12 residues long. The V gene's germline CDR1 is MGHRA and CDR2 YSYEKL. Here the CDR3 reads CASSQGADTQYF. The CDR3 DNA is TGCGCCAGCAGTCAAGGAGCAGATACGCAGTATTTT.

This clone showed up just once. The V call is TRBV19, the J call TRBJ1-6, with 8 bases matching TRBD1. The V segment lost 7 bases and the J segment 5 bases; nucleotides outside the gene matches: 7. Looked up from germline, CDR1 is LNHDA and CDR2 is SQIVND (reference sequence). This CDR3 spans 15 amino acids. The CDR3 is CASTSGGYDNSPLHF. CDR3 sequence (DNA): TGTGCCAGTACGTCAGGGGGCTACGATAATTCACCCCTCCACTTT.

The V gene is TRBV19, the J gene TRBJ2-6; 9 bases match TRBD2. The CDR3 is 16 amino acids. With 4 bases clipped from V and 2 bases from J, the junction kept 3 bases outside the gene matches. Germline CDR1 LNHDA, CDR2 SQIVND (reference sequence). This CDR3 is CASSTLAGAGANVLTF. The CDR3 coding sequence is TGTGCCAGTAGTACCTTAGCGGGGGCTGGGGCCAACGTCCTGACTTTC.

In its sample, this clone ranks as medium-sized. The chain is built from TRBV7-2 and TRBJ2-7; TRBD1 agrees at 8 bases. The CDR3 spans 14 residues. From germline, CDR1 is SGHTA and CDR2 FQGNSA. Trimming removed 1 base from V and 7 bases from J; junction bases left unmatched: 6. CDR3 in amino acids: CASSLGQGAKEQYF. CDR3 DNA: TGTGCCAGCAGCTTAGGGCAGGGGGCGAAGGAGCAGTACTTC.

V usage is TRBV7-2 and J usage is TRBJ2-1, with 10 nucleotides matching TRBD1. This CDR3 comprises 15 residues. Looked up from germline, CDR1 is SGHTA and CDR2 is FQGNSA. V shed 3 bases, J shed 3 bases, and the junction held 2 bases outside the gene matches. CDR3 region: CASSFDRGLYNEQFF. DNA of the CDR3: TGTGCCAGCAGCTTTGACAGGGGGCTCTACAATGAGCAGTTCTTC.

This clone was detected a few times. V is TRBV5-1 and J is TRBJ1-1, with D uncertain. The CDR3 sequence is 16 residues long. Per germline, CDR1 SGHRS and CDR2 YFSETQ. V lost 2 bases and J lost 0, with 14 bases in between. Written as DNA, the CDR3 is TGCGCCAGCAGCTTTAGCCAAACCTTTCTGAACACTGAAGCTTTCTTT. Translating gives CASSFSQTFLNTEAFF.

This clone occurred a few times. V usage is TRBV11-2 and J usage is TRBJ1-1, with 8 bases fitting TRBD1. With V trimmed by 3 bases and J by 6 bases, 6 bases remained unmatched. The CDR3 runs 14 residues. In germline, CDR1 is SGHAT, CDR2 FQNNGV. The CDR3 loop is CASSFVQGGSEAFF. The DNA for the CDR3 is TGTGCCAGCAGCTTTGTACAGGGGGGCTCTGAAGCTTTCTTT.

This clone has a handful of counts. J is TRBJ1-2 and V is TRBV20-1; a weak D match, TRBD1 (5 bases). Per germline, CDR1 DFQATT and CDR2 SNEGSKA (reference sequence). Trimming cost V 3 bases and J 8 bases, with 19 bases left between them. This CDR3 spans 14 amino acids. The CDR3 DNA follows: TGCAGTGCTAGTCCCCAGGGAGGGCTCGCAGGCTACACCTTC. Translation: CSASPQGGLAGYTF.

V usage is TRBV11-3 and J usage is TRBJ1-1; maybe TRBD1 (6 bases). The CDR3 is made up of 13 amino acids. The V gene's germline CDR1 is SGHNT and CDR2 YENEEA. V gave up 5 bases and J gave up 8 bases, with 15 bases separating them. CDR3 region: CASSPGDIAEAFF. In DNA, the CDR3 is TGTGCCAGCAGCCCCGGGGACATTGCCGAAGCTTTCTTT.

The chain carries TRBV2 and TRBJ2-3; 7 bases are shared with TRBD1. Germline V lookup: CDR1 SNHLY, CDR2 FYNNEI. V was pared by 4 bases and J by 3 bases, with 1 base of the junction left unmatched. CDR3 length: 13 amino acids. The CDR3: CASSGQGTDTQYF. The CDR3 DNA reads as TGTGCCAGCAGTGGACAGGGTACAGATACGCAGTATTTT.

There are a few counts of this clone. The CDR3 DNA sequence: TGTGCCAGCAGTGAAGCATCGGAAACCCGGGGCACCTTC. This encodes CASSEASETRGTF. This chain joins TRBV6-1 and TRBJ1-2; D gene unclear. CDR3 length: 13 residues. V was cut by 0 bases and J by 13 bases, with 15 bases left in between. CDR1 is MNHNS, CDR2 SASEGT, per germline.

The chain uses TRBV10-3 and TRBJ2-1; 8 bases map to TRBD2. The CDR3 has 15 amino acids. Germline CDR1 ENHRY, CDR2 SYGVKD. V trimming: 8 bases; J trimming: 4 bases; junction bases outside the gene matches: 10. In DNA, the CDR3 is TGTGCCATCGGGGCCAGCGGGGGCCATTACAATGAGCAGTTCTTC. Its translation: CAIGASGGHYNEQFF.

This chain connects TRBV9 to TRBJ2-1; 7 nucleotides match TRBD2. This CDR3 contains 18 residues. Germline loops: CDR1 SGDLS, CDR2 YYNGEE. The junction had 15 bases not matched to a gene; V was cut back by 2 bases and J by 4 bases. DNA for the CDR3: TGTGCCAGCAGCGTCTTCGTTGCGTCGAGCGGGGATTACAATGAGCAGTTCTTC. Amino acids: CASSVFVASSGDYNEQFF.

The chain is built from TRBV19 and TRBJ1-5, with 9 bases aligning to TRBD1. CDR1 and CDR2 from the germline V gene are LNHDA and SQIVND (reference sequence). The CDR3 has 15 residues. Germline trimming cut 5 bases from V and 3 bases from J; bases unmatched to any gene: 5. CDR3 loop: CASSVLQGANQPQHF. In DNA form, the CDR3 reads TGTGCCAGTAGTGTCCTACAGGGGGCCAATCAGCCCCAGCATTTT.

V usage is TRBV7-8 and J usage is TRBJ2-7; 7 bases are shared with TRBD1. Germline trimming cut 3 bases from V and 2 bases from J; bases unmatched to any gene: 4. The CDR3 covers 14 residues. CDR1 is SGHVS and CDR2 is FQNEAQ in the germline V gene. The CDR3 bases are TGTGCCAGCAGCTTTAGACAGGGTCCCTACGAGCAGTACTTC. Its protein is CASSFRQGPYEQYF. The complete variable domain, with remaining parts taken from reference TRBV7-8 and TRBJ2-7, reads GAGVSQSPRYKVAKRGQDVALRCDPISGHVSLFWYQQALGQGPEFLTYFQNEAQLDKSGLPSDRFFAERPEGSVSTLKIQRTQQEDSAVYLCASSFRQGPYEQYFGPGTRLTVT.

The rearrangement links TRBV19 to TRBJ1-3; D is unclear. This CDR3 spans 14 amino acids. V lost 5 bases, J lost 0 bases, and 8 bases lay in between. Germline-derived CDR1 and CDR2 are LNHDA and SQIVND (reference sequence). The CDR3 loop reads CASSGQYSGNTIYF. In nucleotides, the CDR3 is TGTGCCAGTAGTGGGCAGTACTCTGGAAACACCATATATTTT.

This clone was seen a single time. The genes are TRBV30 and TRBJ1-1; 9 bases are a match to TRBD1. The CDR3 spans 16 residues. V shed 1 base, J shed 3 bases, and the junction held 9 bases outside the gene matches. CDR1 is GTSNPN and CDR2 is SVGIG in the germline V gene (reference sequence). The CDR3 region is CAWSATGGEFDTEAFF. CDR3 in DNA: TGTGCCTGGAGTGCTACAGGGGGCGAGTTCGACACTGAAGCTTTCTTT.

The rearrangement uses TRBV9 and TRBJ2-2, with 9 bases lining up with TRBD1. The CDR3 is 15 amino acids. The germline CDR1 and CDR2 sequences are SGDLS and YYNGEE. J lost 5 bases, V lost 3 bases, and 5 bases had no gene match. This CDR3 reads CASSADRGATGELFF. In nucleotides, the CDR3 is TGTGCCAGCAGCGCAGACAGGGGGGCGACCGGGGAGCTGTTTTTT.

The genes are TRBV5-4 and TRBJ1-2; D is uncertain. CDR1 is SGHNT and CDR2 is YYREEE in the germline V gene (reference sequence). This CDR3 has 15 amino acids. V was cut by 0 bases and J by 4 bases, with 13 bases left in between. DNA for the CDR3: TGTGCCAGCAGCTTGGAAAGCGGACCGGGCTATGGCTACACCTTC. It yields the protein CASSLESGPGYGYTF.

This clone was seen once. The chain couples TRBV24-1 to TRBJ1-2; 12 bases align to TRBD1. The V gene's germline CDR1 is KGHDR and CDR2 SFDVKD. Losses at the gene ends were 4 bases for V and 4 bases for J; bases not matched to a gene: 6. The CDR3 runs to 16 residues. The CDR3 region has the DNA TGTGCCACCAGTGAAACCGGGACAGGGGGCCTCTATGGCTACACCTTC. Translation: CATSETGTGGLYGYTF.

The rearrangement joins TRBV5-1 to TRBJ2-2; D remains ambiguous. Germline V gene lookup returns CDR1 SGHRS and CDR2 YFSETQ. Trimming removed 6 bases at V and 4 bases at J, with 13 bases between. This CDR3 comprises 14 residues. The chain's CDR3 is CASIEDISTGELFF. Here the CDR3 DNA reads TGCGCCAGCATAGAGGATATCTCCACCGGGGAGCTGTTTTTT. The full variable domain, rest sourced from reference TRBV5-1 and TRBJ2-2, is KAGVTQTPRYLIKTRGQQVTLSCSPISGHRSVSWYQQTPGQGLQFLFEYFSETQRNKGNFPGRFSGRQFSNSRSEMNVSTLELGDSALYLCASIEDISTGELFFGEGSRLTVL.